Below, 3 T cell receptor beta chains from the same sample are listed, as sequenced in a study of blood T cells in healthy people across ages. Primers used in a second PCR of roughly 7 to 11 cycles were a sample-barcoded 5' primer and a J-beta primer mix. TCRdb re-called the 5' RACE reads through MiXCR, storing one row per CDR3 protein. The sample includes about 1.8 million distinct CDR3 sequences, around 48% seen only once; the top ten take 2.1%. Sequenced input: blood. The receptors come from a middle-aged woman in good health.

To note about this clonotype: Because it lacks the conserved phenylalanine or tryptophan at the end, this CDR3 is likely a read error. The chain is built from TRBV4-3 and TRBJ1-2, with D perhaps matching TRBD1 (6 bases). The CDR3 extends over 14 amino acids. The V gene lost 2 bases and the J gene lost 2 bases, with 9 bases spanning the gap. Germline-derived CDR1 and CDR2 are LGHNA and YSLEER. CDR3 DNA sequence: TGCGCCAGCAGCCAAACAGGGACCAACTATGGCTACACCTCC. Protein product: CASSQTGTNYGYTS.

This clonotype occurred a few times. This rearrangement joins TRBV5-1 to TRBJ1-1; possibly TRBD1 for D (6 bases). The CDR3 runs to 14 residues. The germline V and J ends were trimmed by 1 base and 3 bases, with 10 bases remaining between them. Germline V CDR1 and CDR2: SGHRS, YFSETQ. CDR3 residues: CASSLLSGDTEAFF. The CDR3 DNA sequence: TGCGCCAGCAGCTTGCTGTCAGGGGACACTGAAGCTTTCTTT.

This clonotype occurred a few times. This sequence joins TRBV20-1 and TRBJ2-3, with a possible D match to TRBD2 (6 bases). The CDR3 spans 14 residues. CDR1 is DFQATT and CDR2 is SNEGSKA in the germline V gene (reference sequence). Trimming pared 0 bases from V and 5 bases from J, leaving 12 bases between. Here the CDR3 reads CSARDGGMIDTQYF. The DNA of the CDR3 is TGCAGTGCTAGAGATGGGGGGATGATAGATACGCAGTATTTT.